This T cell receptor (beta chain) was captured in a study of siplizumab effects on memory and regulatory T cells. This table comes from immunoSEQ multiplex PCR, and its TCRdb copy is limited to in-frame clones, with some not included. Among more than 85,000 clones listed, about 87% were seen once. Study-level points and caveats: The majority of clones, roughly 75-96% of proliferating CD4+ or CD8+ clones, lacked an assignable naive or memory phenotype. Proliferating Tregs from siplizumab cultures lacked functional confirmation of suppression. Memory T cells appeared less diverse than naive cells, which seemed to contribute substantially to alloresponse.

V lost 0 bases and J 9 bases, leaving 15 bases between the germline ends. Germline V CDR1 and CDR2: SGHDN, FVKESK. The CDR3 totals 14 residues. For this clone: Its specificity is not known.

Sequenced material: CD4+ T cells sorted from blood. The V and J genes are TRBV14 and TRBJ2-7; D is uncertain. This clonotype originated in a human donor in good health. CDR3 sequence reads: CASSQEGYGRGQYF. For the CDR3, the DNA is TGTGCCAGCAGCCAAGAAGGCTACGGTCGTGGGCAGTACTTC.